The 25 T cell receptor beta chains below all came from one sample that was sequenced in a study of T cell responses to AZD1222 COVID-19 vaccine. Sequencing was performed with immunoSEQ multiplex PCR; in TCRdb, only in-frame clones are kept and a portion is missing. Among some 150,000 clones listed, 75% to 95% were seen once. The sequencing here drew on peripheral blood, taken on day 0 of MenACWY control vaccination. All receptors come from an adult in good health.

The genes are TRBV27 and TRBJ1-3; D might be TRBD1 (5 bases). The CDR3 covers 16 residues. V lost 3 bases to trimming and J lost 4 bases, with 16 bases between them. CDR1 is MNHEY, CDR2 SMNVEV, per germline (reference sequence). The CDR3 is CASSFRMGGGGNTIYF. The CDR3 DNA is TGTGCCAGCAGTTTTCGGATGGGGGGAGGGGGAAACACCATATATTTT.

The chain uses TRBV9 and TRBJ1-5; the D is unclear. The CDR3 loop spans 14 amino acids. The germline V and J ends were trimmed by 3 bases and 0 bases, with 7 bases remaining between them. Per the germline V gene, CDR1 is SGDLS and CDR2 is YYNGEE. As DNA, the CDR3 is TGTGCCAGCAGCGCAGAAGTTAGCAATCAGCCCCAGCATTTT. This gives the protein CASSAEVSNQPQHF. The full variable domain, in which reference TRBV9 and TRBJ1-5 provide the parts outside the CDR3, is DSGVTQTPKHLITATGQRVTLRCSPRSGDLSVYWYQQSLDQGLQFLIQYYNGEERAKGNILERFSAQQFPDLHSELNLSSLELGDSALYFCASSAEVSNQPQHFGDGTRLSIL.

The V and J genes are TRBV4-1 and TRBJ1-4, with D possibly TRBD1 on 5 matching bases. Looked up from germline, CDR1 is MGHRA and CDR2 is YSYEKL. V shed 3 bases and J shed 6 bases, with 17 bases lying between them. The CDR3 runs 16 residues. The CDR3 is CASSQPGAASYEKLFF. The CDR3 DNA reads TGCGCCAGCAGCCAGCCCGGGGCAGCCTCTTATGAAAAACTGTTTTTT.

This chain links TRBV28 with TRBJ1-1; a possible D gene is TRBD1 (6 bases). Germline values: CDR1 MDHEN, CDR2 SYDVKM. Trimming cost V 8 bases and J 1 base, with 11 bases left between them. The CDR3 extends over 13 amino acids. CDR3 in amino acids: CASGGHPNTEAFF. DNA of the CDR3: TGTGCCAGCGGGGGGCACCCGAACACTGAAGCTTTCTTT.

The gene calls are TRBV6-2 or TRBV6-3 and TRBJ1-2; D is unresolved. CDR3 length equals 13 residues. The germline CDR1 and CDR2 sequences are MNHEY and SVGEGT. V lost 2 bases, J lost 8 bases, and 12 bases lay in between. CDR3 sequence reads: CASSYPALGGYTF. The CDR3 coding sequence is TGTGCCAGCAGTTACCCTGCTCTTGGGGGCTACACCTTC.

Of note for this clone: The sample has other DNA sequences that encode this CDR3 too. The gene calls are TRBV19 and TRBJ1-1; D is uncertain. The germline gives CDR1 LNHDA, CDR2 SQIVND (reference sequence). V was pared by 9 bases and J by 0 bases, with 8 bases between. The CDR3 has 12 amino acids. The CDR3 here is CASGRLNTEAFF. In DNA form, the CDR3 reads TGTGCCAGCGGACGTCTGAACACTGAAGCTTTCTTT.

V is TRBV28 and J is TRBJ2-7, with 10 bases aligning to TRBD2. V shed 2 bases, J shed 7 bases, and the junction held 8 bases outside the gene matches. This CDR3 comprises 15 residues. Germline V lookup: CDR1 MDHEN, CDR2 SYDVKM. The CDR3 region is CASSLALAGVWEQYF. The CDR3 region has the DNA TGTGCCAGCAGTTTAGCCCTAGCGGGGGTCTGGGAGCAGTACTTC.

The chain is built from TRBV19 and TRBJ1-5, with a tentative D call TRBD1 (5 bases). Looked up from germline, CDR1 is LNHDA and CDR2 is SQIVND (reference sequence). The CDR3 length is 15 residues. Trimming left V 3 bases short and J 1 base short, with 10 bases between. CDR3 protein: CASSMEGPSNQPQHF. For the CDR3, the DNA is TGTGCCAGTAGTATGGAGGGGCCAAGCAATCAGCCCCAGCATTTT. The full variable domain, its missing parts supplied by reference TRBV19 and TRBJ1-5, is DGGITQSPKYLFRKEGQNVTLSCEQNLNHDAMYWYRQDPGQGLRLIYYSQIVNDFQKGDIAEGYSVSREKKESFPLTVTSAQKNPTAFYLCASSMEGPSNQPQHFGDGTRLSIL.

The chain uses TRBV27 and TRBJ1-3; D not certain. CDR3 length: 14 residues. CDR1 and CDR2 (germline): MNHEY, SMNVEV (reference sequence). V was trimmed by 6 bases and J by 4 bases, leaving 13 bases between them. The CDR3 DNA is TGTGCCAGCAGCGCGCACGGTGGCGGAAACACCATATATTTT. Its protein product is CASSAHGGGNTIYF.

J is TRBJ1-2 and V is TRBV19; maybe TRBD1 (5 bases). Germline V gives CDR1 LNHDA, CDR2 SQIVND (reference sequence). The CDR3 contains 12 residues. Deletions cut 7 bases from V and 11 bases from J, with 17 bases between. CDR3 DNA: TGTGCCAGTACCCCCGGCAGGGCAAGTTACACCTTC. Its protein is CASTPGRASYTF.

Written as DNA, the CDR3 is TGTGCCAGCAGCTTGTACGTGACACCCAATTCACCCCTCCACTTT. Protein: CASSLYVTPNSPLHF. The chain employs TRBV5-4 and TRBJ1-6; D gene unclear. Trimming cost V 1 base and J 7 bases, with 12 bases left between them. This CDR3 has 15 amino acids. Germline V gene sequence: CDR1 SGHNT, CDR2 YYREEE (reference sequence).

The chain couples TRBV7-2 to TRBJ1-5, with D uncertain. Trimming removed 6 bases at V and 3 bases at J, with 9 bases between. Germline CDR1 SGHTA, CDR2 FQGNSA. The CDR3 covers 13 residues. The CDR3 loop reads CASSQRPNQPQHF. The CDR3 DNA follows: TGTGCCAGCAGTCAACGCCCCAATCAGCCCCAGCATTTT.

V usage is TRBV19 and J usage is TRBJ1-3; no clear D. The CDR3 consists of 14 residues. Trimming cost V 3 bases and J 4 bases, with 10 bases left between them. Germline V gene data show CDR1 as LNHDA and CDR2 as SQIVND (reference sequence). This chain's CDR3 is CASSIRSEGNTIYF. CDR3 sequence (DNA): TGTGCCAGTAGTATTCGGTCGGAAGGAAACACCATATATTTT.

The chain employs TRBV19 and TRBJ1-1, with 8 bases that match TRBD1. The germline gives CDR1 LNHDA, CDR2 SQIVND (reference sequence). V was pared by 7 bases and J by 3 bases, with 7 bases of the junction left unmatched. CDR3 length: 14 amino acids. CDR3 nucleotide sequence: TGTGCCAGTATAGAACAGGGGGGGGACACTGAAGCTTTCTTT. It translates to CASIEQGGDTEAFF.

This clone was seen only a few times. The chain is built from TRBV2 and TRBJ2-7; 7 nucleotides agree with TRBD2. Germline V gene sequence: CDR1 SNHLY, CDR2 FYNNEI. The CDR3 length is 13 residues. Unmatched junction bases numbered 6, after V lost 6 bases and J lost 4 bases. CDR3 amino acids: CASRDGGEYEQYF. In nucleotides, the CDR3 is TGTGCCAGCAGGGATGGGGGGGAGTACGAGCAGTACTTC.

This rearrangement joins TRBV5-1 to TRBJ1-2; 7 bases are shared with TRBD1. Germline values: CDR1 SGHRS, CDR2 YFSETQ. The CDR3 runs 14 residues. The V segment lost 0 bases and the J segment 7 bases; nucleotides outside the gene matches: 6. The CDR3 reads CASSLARGHSGYTF. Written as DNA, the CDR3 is TGCGCCAGCAGCTTGGCAAGGGGGCACAGTGGCTACACCTTC.

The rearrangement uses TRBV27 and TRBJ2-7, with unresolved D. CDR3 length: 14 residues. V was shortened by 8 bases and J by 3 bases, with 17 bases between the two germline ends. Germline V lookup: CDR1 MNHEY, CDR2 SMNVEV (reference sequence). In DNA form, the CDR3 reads TGTGCCAGCCGCTTAGGGCACTCCAGCTACGAGCAGTACTTC. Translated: CASRLGHSSYEQYF.

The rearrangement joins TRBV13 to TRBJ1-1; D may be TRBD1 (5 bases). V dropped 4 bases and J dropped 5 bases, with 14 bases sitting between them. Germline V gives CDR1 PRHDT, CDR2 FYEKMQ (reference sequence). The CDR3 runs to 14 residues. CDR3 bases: TGTGCCAGCAGCTCCGGCGGGGGTTGGACTGAAGCTTTCTTT. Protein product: CASSSGGGWTEAFF.

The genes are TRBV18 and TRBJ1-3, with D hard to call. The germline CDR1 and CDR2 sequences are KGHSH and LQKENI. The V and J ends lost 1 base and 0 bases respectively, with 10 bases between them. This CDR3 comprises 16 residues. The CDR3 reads CASSPLLGPSGNTIYF. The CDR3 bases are TGTGCCAGCTCACCACTACTCGGACCCTCTGGAAACACCATATATTTT.

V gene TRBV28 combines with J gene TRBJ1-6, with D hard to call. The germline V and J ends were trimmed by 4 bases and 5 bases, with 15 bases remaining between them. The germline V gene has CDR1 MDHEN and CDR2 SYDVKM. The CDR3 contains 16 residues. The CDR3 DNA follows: TGTGCCAGCAGTTCGGCAGCGGGGTACAATAATTCACCCCTCCACTTT. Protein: CASSSAAGYNNSPLHF. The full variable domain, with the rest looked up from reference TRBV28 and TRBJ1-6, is DVKVTQSSRYLVKRTGEKVFLECVQDMDHENMFWYRQDPGLGLRLIYFSYDVKMKEKGDIPEGYSVSREKKERFSLILESASTNQTSMYLCASSSAAGYNNSPLHFGNGTRLTVT.

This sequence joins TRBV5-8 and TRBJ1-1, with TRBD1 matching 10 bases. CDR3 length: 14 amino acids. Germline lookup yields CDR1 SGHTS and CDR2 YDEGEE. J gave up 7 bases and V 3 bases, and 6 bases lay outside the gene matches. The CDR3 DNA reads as TGTGCCAGCAGCTCCCGGGGACAGGGGATTGAAGCTTTCTTT. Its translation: CASSSRGQGIEAFF.

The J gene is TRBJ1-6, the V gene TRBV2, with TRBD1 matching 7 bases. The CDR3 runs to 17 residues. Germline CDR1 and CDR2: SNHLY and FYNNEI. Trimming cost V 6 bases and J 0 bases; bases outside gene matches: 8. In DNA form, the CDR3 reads TGTGCCAGCAGAGAGACAGGGTTGGACTCCTATAATTCACCCCTCCACTTT. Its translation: CASRETGLDSYNSPLHF.

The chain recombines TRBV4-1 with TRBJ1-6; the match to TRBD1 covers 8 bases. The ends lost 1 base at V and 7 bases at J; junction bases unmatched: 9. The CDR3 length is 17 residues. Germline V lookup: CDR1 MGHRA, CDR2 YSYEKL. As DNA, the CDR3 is TGCGCCAGCAGCCAAGGACGGACAGGGCCGAGGAATTCACCCCTCCACTTT. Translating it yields CASSQGRTGPRNSPLHF.

The CDR3 DNA reads as TGTGCCAGCAGCTTAGGAGGAGGGACTACGTCGAATGAGCAGTTCTTC. This gives the protein CASSLGGGTTSNEQFF. This sequence joins TRBV5-4 and TRBJ2-1; 7 bases match TRBD2. V was clipped by 2 bases and J by 7 bases; unmatched bases: 12. The CDR3 has 16 amino acids. CDR1 and CDR2 (germline): SGHNT, YYREEE (reference sequence).

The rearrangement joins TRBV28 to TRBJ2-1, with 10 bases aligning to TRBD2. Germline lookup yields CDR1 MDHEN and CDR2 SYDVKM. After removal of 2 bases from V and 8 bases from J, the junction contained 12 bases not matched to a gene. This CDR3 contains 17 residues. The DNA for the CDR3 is TGTGCCAGCAGTTTAGGGGGCCTAGCGGGAGTTGTGCATGAGCAGTTCTTC. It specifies CASSLGGLAGVVHEQFF. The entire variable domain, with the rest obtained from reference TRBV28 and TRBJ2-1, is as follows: DVKVTQSSRYLVKRTGEKVFLECVQDMDHENMFWYRQDPGLGLRLIYFSYDVKMKEKGDIPEGYSVSREKKERFSLILESASTNQTSMYLCASSLGGLAGVVHEQFFGPGTRLTVL.